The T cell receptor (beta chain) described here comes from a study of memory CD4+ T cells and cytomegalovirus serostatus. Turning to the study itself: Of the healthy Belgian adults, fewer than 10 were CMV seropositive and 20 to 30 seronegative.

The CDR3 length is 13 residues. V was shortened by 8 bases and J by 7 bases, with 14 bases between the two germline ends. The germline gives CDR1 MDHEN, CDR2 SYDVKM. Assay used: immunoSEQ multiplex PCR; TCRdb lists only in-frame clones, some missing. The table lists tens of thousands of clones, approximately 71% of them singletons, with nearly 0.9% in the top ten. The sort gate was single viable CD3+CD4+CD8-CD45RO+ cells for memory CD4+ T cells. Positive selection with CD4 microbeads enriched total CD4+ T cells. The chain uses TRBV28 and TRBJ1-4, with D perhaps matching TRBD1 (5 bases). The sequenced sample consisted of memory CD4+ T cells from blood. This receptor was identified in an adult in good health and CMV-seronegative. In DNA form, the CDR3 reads TGTGCCAGCCGGGGGGAGGGGAGTGAAAAACTGTTTTTT. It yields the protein CASRGEGSEKLFF.